This TCR beta chain was obtained from a study of graft-versus-host responses after intestinal transplantation. Study-level background: Every one of the recipients received anti-thymocyte globulin induction and afterwards took tacrolimus and steroids for roughly 3 years.

Responder cells labeled with CFSE (approximately 200,000) were co-plated with irradiated stimulator cells labeled with violet dye (approximately 200,000). CFSE-low proliferating responders, CD3+CD4+ and CD3+CD8+, were sorted post-reaction. CDR1 is LGHNA, CDR2 YSLEER, per germline. The V gene lost 1 base and the J gene lost 7 bases, with 16 bases spanning the gap. The CDR3 consists of 15 residues. Overall study results and limits: Individuals who had graft-donor T cell macrochimerism had allografts that showed high graft-versus-host to host-versus-graft clonal ratios. With peak circulating GvH clone levels came an association with early post-transplant HvG declines.

Sequenced by immunoSEQ multiplex PCR; TCRdb stores in-frame clones only, minus some. The table includes approximately 23,000 clones, around 47% detected once. The starting material was alloreactive CD8+ T cells from a mixed lymphocyte reaction culture, obtained before transplantation. Stated subset: CFSE-low proliferating T cells sorted from roughly 6-day pre-transplant mixed lymphocyte reaction (GvH or HvG direction). The chain has TRBV4-3 and TRBJ1-1; D might be TRBD1 (5 bases). This sequence was found in a human patient who was an organ donor for intestinal transplantation. The CDR3 nucleotides read TGCGCCAGCAGCCAAGTGGGGCGGACATGTCTTGAAGCTTTCTTT. It translates to CASSQVGRTCLEAFF.